The T cell receptor (beta chain) described here comes from a study of cytomegalovirus exposure and HLA in healthy donors. The CDR3 has 21 amino acids. After removal of 1 base from V and 0 bases from J, the junction contained 13 bases not matched to a gene. CDR1 and CDR2 (germline): SGHRS, YFSETQ. The study ran its PCR with 60 Vbeta and 13 Jbeta primers. Profiled with immunoSEQ multiplex PCR; TCRdb holds only in-frame clones, not every one. Here the sample spans under 200,000 clones, approximately 80% being singletons. General study results and limits: It was 150 to 200 TCR beta chains that were listed as cytomegalovirus-associated. In vitro, three CMV-associated chains proved specific for CMV antigens.

The table lists this clone with a few counts. Its specificity is unknown. The TCR originated in a woman between 45 and 65 years old in good health and CMV-seronegative. Sequenced: PBMCs. The chain links TRBV5-1 to TRBJ2-1; 13 nucleotides line up with TRBD2. The CDR3 is CASSLRVPQGLAGSSYNEQFF. The CDR3 region has the DNA TGCGCCAGCAGCTTGCGAGTACCCCAGGGACTAGCGGGGAGCTCCTACAATGAGCAGTTCTTC.